This T cell receptor beta chain came from a study of control samples from healthy donors and cancer patients. The CDR3 spans 14 residues. After removal of 5 bases from V and 5 bases from J, the junction contained 5 bases not matched to a gene. CDR1 MDHEN and CDR2 SYDVKM come from the germline V gene. Sequencing used immunoSEQ multiplex PCR; TCRdb keeps in-frame clones, though not all of them. The sample holds 15,000 or so clones, about 89% seen once. This clone was seen a few times. The rearrangement joins TRBV28 to TRBJ2-1; 8 positions match TRBD1. The TCR comes from a woman aged 70-85 years with colorectal cancer. Sequenced material: PBMCs. The CDR3 spells CASSPSDRDNEQFF. CDR3 coding DNA: TGTGCCAGCAGTCCCTCGGACAGGGACAATGAGCAGTTCTTC.